The sequence of this T cell receptor (beta chain) was determined in a study of blood T cell repertoires in COVID-19. In the original processing: Amplification of reference gene primers was used by the study to estimate nucleated cell counts. TCRdb's copy holds only in-frame clones and misses some; the assay was immunoSEQ multiplex PCR. V and J calls and clone size are copied from that table; D and trimming were computed from the DNA. The sample shows fewer than 120,000 clones, 88% of them seen only once. The CDR3 is 17 residues long. With V trimmed by 4 bases and J by 4 bases, 8 bases remained unmatched. CDR1 is SGHRS and CDR2 is YFSETQ in the germline V gene.

The sequencing sample was made of peripheral blood. This clonotype was sampled from a woman in her forties or fifties with acute or convalescent COVID-19. The chain joins TRBV5-1 to TRBJ2-6; 10 bases fit TRBD1. The CDR3 sequence is CASSQWDRGFGANVLTF. CDR3 nucleotides: TGCGCCAGCAGCCAATGGGACAGGGGCTTCGGGGCCAACGTCCTGACTTTC.